This T cell receptor (beta chain) was sequenced for a study of radiation and T cells in renal cell carcinoma. Time point reported: baseline pretreatment blood. Treatment: 15 Gy SBRT to primary tumor, nephrectomy 4 weeks later. The method was immunoSEQ multiplex PCR; TCRdb's version includes in-frame clones alone and lacks a portion of them. The sample includes about 140,000 clones, 75% to 90% seen only once; the top ten take roughly 25%. The sample in question was blood, obtained from a patient whose treatment included radiotherapy and nephrectomy. The sequence was obtained from a woman in her fifties or sixties with renal cell carcinoma.

The CDR3 spells CASSQGQGGPYGYTF. The CDR3 DNA reads TGCGCCAGCAGCCAAGGACAGGGCGGACCCTATGGCTACACCTTC. The chain links TRBV4-1 to TRBJ1-2; 7 bases map to TRBD1. Trimming removed 1 base from V and 4 bases from J; junction bases left unmatched: 6. Germline V CDR1 and CDR2: MGHRA, YSYEKL. This CDR3 has 15 residues.